Sequencing of this T cell receptor (beta chain) was carried out in a study of blood T cell repertoires in COVID-19. Study in general: COVID-19 samples, acute and convalescent, were from the United States, Italy and Spain. PBMCs, B-cell-depleted T cells, or T cells provided the cDNA or gDNA that made up the material.

In its sample, this clone was seen once. As originally analysed: Amplification of reference gene primers provided the estimated nucleated cell counts. Assay: immunoSEQ multiplex PCR; the TCRdb copy retains only in-frame clones and omits some. V, J and clone size reflect that table, while D and trimming were determined from the DNA. The sample holds about 100,000 clones, roughly 79% seen once. Germline V gene lookup returns CDR1 LNHDA and CDR2 SQIVND (reference sequence). The CDR3 consists of 13 residues. V was trimmed by 7 bases and J by 8 bases, leaving 17 bases between them. The V call is TRBV19, the J call TRBJ1-2; D might be TRBD1 (6 bases). The sequence came from a man between 65 and 80 years old with active or convalescent COVID-19. Sequenced input: peripheral blood. The CDR3 protein is CASTTSGQRGYTF. The CDR3 DNA is TGTGCCAGTACGACGTCGGGACAACGGGGCTACACCTTC.